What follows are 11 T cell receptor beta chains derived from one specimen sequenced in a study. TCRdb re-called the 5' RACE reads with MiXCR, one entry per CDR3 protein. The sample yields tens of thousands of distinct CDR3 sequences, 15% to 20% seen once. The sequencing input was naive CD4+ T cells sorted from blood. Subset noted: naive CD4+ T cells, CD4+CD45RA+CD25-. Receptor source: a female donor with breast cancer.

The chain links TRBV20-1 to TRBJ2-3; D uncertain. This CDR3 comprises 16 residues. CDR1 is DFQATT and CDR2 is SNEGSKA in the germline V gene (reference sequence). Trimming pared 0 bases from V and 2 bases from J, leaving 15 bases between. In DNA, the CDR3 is TGCAGTGCTAGAGATCGACTTCTCCATCCCACAGATACGCAGTATTTT. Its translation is CSARDRLLHPTDTQYF.

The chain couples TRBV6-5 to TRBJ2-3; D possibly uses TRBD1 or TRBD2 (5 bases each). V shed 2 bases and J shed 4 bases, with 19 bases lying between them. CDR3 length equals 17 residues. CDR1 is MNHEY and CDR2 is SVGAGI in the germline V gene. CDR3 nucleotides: TGTGCCAGCAGTTACATGGCGCAGGGAGTTAGGGCAGATACGCAGTATTTT. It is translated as CASSYMAQGVRADTQYF.

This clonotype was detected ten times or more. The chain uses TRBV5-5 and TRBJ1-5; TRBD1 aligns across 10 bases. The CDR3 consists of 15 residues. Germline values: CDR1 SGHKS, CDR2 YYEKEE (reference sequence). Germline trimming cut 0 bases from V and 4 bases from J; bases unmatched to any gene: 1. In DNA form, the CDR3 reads TGTGCCAGCAGCTTGGTGGACAGGGGGAATCAGCCCCAGCATTTT. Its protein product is CASSLVDRGNQPQHF.

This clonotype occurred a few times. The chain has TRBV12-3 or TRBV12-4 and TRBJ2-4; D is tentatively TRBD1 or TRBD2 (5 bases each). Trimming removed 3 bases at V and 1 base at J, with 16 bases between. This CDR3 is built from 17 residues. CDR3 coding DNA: TGTGCCAGCAGTTTCGGGGCCTGGGAGTCGGCCAAAAACATTCAGTACTTC. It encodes CASSFGAWESAKNIQYF.

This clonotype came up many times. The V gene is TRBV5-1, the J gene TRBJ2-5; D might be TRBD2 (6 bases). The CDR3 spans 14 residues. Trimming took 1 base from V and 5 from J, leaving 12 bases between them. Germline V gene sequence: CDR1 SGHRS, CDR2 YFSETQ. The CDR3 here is CASSLRSGSETQYF. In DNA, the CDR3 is TGCGCCAGCAGCTTGAGGTCCGGGAGCGAGACCCAGTACTTC.

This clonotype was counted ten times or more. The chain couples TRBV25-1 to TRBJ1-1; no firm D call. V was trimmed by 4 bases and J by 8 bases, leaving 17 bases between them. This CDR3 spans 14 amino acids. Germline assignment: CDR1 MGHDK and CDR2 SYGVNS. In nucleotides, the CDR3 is TGTGCCAGCAGTGTAGAGGGCGGGAGCCGAGAAGCTTTCTTT. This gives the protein CASSVEGGSREAFF.

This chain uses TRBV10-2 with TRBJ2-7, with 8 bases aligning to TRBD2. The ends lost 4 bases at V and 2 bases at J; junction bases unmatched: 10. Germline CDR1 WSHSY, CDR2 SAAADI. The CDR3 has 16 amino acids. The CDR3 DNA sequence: TGCGCCAGCAGTGGAGTCTCAAGCGGGAGACCCTACGAGCAGTACTTC. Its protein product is CASSGVSSGRPYEQYF.

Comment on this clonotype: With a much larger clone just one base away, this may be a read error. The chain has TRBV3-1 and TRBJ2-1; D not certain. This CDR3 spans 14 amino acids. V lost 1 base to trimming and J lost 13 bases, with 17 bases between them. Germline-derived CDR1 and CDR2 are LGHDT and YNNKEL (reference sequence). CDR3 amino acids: CASSQVGPADIQFF. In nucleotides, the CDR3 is TGTGCCAGCAGCCAAGTCGGCCCAGCAGACATTCAGTTCTTC.

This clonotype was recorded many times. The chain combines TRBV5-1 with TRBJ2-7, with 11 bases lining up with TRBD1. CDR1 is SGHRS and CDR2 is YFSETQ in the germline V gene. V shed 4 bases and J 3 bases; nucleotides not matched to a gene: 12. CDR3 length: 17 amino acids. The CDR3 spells CASSPRLTGTGGYEQYF. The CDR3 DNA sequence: TGCGCCAGCAGCCCGAGACTAACCGGGACAGGGGGCTACGAGCAGTACTTC.

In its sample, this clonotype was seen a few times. The DNA of the CDR3 is TGTGCCAGCAGCTTAATAGGATACGAGCAGTACTTC. Protein: CASSLIGYEQYF. The chain links TRBV11-2 to TRBJ2-7; the D is unclear. The CDR3 has 12 residues. Between the trimmed V and J ends, which lost 2 bases and 4 bases, there was a span of 6 bases. Germline CDR1 reads SGHAT; CDR2 reads FQNNGV.

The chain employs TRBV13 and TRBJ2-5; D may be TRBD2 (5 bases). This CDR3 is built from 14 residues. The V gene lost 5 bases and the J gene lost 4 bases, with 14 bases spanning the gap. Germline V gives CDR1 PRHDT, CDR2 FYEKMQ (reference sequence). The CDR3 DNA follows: TGTGCCAGCAGCCGGCCGACTATTTCAGAGACCCAGTACTTC. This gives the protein CASSRPTISETQYF.